One sample yielded the 7 T cell receptor beta chains listed below, sequenced in a study of long-term antiretroviral therapy in people with HIV. Researchers ran immunoSEQ v3.0 at survey level. Sequencing used immunoSEQ multiplex PCR; TCRdb keeps in-frame clones, though not all of them. The table shows around 19,000 clones, with almost 95% occurring only once. This specimen was unsorted PBMCs, taken 4.4 years after starting antiretroviral therapy. The receptors derive from a woman between 50 and 59 years old with HIV.

This clone came up once. This chain links TRBV5-1 with TRBJ2-7; D is ambiguous. CDR1 and CDR2 from the germline V gene are SGHRS and YFSETQ. V lost 3 bases to trimming and J lost 0 bases, with 1 base between them. This CDR3 has 11 residues. CDR3 DNA: TGCGCCAGCAGCTACTCCTACGAGCAGTACTTC. This encodes CASSYSYEQYF.

CDR3 region: CASKGDRGPNSPLHF. The CDR3 DNA sequence: TGTGCCAGTAAAGGAGACAGGGGGCCTAATTCACCCCTCCACTTT. The V gene is TRBV19, the J gene TRBJ1-6, with TRBD1 matching 10 bases. The trim removed 7 bases at V and 6 bases at J, leaving 6 bases unmatched. Germline V gene data show CDR1 as LNHDA and CDR2 as SQIVND (reference sequence). The CDR3 length is 15 residues.

This clone was seen just once. A clone one base away is much larger, so this may be a read error. The rearrangement links TRBV5-6 to TRBJ2-7; no firm D call. CDR1 is SGHDT and CDR2 is YYEEEE in the germline V gene. The CDR3 loop spans 11 amino acids. Deletions cut 0 bases from V and 2 bases from J, with 0 bases between. This CDR3 reads CASSLAYEQYF. In DNA form, the CDR3 reads TGTGCCAGCAGCTTGGCCTACGAGCAGTACTTC.

V and J are TRBV11-2 and TRBJ2-5, with TRBD1 as a possible D gene (6 bases). Germline CDR1 SGHAT, CDR2 FQNNGV. The CDR3 has 15 residues. V gave up 1 base and J gave up 5 bases, with 14 bases separating them. CDR3 nucleotides: TGTGCCAGCAGCTTAGGTAGAACAGGGTGGGAGACCCAGTACTTC. Translation gives CASSLGRTGWETQYF.

The rearrangement uses TRBV2 and TRBJ1-3, with TRBD1 identical over 8 bases. CDR1 is SNHLY, CDR2 FYNNEI, per germline. The CDR3 totals 15 residues. V gave up 7 bases and J gave up 2 bases; unmatched junction bases: 7. For the CDR3, the DNA is TGTGCCAGCACCTCCCAGGGGGCCGCTGGAAACACCATATATTTT. Translation gives CASTSQGAAGNTIYF.

The chain has TRBV6-4 and TRBJ1-1; no definite D call. Trimming removed 11 bases at V and 1 base at J, with 8 bases between. Germline V lookup: CDR1 MRHNA, CDR2 SNTAGT. The CDR3 is 11 amino acids. The CDR3 sequence: CASRSNTEAFF. The CDR3 nucleotides read TGTGCCTCTCGCTCGAACACTGAAGCTTTCTTT.

This chain uses TRBV7-9 with TRBJ1-2; possible D gene TRBD1, 5 bases. Deletions cut 2 bases from V and 8 bases from J, with 15 bases between. Germline assignment: CDR1 SEHNR and CDR2 FQNEAQ (reference sequence). The CDR3 extends over 14 amino acids. CDR3 loop: CASSLLEGQEGYTF. In DNA form, the CDR3 reads TGTGCCAGCAGCTTACTCGAGGGGCAAGAAGGCTACACCTTC. Variable domain in full (rest from reference TRBV7-9 and TRBJ1-2): DTGVSQNPRHKITKRGQNVTFRCDPISEHNRLYWYRQTLGQGPEFLTYFQNEAQLEKSRLLSDRFSAERPKGSFSTLEIQRTEQGDSAMYLCASSLLEGQEGYTFGSGTRLTVV.